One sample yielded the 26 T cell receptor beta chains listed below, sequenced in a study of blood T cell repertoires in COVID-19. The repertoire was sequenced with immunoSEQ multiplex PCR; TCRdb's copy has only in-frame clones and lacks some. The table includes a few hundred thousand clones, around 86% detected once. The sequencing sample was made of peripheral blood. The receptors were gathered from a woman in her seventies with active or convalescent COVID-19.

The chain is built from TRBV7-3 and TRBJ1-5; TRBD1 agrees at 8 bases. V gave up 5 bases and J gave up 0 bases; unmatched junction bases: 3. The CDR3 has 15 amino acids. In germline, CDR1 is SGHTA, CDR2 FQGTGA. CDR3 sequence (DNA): TGTGCCAGCAGCCTGACAGGGGATAGCAATCAGCCCCAGCATTTT. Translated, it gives CASSLTGDSNQPQHF. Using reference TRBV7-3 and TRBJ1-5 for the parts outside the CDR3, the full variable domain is GAGVSQTPSNKVTEKGKYVELRCDPISGHTALYWYRQSLGQGPEFLIYFQGTGAADDSGLPNDRFFAVRPEGSVSTLKIQRTERGDSAVYLCASSLTGDSNQPQHFGDGTRLSIL.

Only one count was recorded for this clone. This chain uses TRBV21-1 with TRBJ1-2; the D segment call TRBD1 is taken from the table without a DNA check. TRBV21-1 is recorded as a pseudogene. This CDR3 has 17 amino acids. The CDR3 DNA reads TGTGCCAGCAGCAAAGCAAAAGGGGACAGGGCTATAAAGAGCTACACCTTC. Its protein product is CASSKAKGDRAIKSYTF.

CDR3 nucleotide sequence: TGTGCCAGCAGCTTACGGGGGGGCAGCACGTACGAGCAGTACTTC. It yields the protein CASSLRGGSTYEQYF. This chain links TRBV11-2 with TRBJ2-7, with TRBD2 matching 8 bases. V was clipped by 2 bases and J by 4 bases; unmatched bases: 7. The germline CDR1 and CDR2 sequences are SGHAT and FQNNGV. CDR3 length: 15 amino acids. The variable domain in full, completed from reference TRBV11-2 and TRBJ2-7, reads EAGVAQSPRYKIIEKRQSVAFWCNPISGHATLYWYQQILGQGPKLLIQFQNNGVVDDSQLPKDRFSAERLKGVDSTLKIQPAKLEDSAVYLCASSLRGGSTYEQYFGPGTRLTVT.

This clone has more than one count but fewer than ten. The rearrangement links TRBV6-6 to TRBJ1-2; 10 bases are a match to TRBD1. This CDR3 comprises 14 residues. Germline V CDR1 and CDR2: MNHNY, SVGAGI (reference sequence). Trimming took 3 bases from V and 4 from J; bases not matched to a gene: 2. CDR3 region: CASSYRQGAYGYTF. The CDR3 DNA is TGTGCCAGCAGTTATCGACAGGGGGCCTATGGCTACACCTTC.

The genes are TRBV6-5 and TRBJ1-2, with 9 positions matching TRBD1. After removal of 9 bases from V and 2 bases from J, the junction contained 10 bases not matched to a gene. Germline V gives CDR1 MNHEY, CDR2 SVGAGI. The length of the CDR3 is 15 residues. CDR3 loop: CASNSYGTGNYGYTF. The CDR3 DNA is TGTGCCAGTAATTCGTACGGGACAGGGAACTATGGCTACACCTTC.

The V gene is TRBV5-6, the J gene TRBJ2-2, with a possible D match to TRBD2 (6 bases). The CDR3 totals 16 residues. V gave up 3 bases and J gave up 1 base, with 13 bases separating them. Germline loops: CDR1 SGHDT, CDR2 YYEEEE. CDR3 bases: TGTGCCAGCAGCTGGGGGGTTGTCAGGAACACCGGGGAGCTGTTTTTT. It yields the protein CASSWGVVRNTGELFF.

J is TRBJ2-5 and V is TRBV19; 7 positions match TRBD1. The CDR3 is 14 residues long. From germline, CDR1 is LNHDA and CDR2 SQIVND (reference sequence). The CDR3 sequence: CATSPGQRMETQYF. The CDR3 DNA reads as TGTGCGACAAGCCCGGGACAGAGGATGGAGACCCAGTACTTC.

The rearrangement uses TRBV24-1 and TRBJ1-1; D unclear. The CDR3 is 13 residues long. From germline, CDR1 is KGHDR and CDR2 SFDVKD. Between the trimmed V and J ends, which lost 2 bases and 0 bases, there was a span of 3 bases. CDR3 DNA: TGTGCCACCAGTGATTACATGAACACTGAAGCTTTCTTT. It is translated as CATSDYMNTEAFF.

The CDR3 here is CASSPGGSYNSPLHF. CDR3 in DNA: TGTGCCAGCAGCCCGGGTGGCTCCTATAATTCACCCCTCCACTTT. This chain connects TRBV14 to TRBJ1-6; no clear D. The V gene lost 4 bases and the J gene lost 0 bases, with 7 bases spanning the gap. CDR1 SGHDN and CDR2 FVKESK come from the germline V gene. This CDR3 is built from 15 residues.

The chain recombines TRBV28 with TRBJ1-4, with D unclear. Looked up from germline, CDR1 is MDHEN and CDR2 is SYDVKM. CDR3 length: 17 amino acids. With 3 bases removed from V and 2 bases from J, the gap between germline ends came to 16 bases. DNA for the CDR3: TGTGCCAGCAGTTTCTTTGGAGATTTAGGCACTAATGAAAAACTGTTTTTT. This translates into CASSFFGDLGTNEKLFF.

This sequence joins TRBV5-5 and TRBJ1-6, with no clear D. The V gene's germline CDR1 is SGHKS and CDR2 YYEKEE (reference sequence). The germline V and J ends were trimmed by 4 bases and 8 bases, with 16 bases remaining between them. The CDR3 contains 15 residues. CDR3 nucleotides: TGTGCCAGCAGCGGCGACGGAGCCGAGTATTCACCCCTCCACTTT. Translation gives CASSGDGAEYSPLHF.

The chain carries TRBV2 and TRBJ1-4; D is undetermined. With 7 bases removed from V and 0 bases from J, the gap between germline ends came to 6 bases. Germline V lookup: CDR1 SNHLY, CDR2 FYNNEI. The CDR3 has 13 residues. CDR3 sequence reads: CASKQPTNEKLFF. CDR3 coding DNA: TGTGCCAGCAAACAGCCAACTAATGAAAAACTGTTTTTT.

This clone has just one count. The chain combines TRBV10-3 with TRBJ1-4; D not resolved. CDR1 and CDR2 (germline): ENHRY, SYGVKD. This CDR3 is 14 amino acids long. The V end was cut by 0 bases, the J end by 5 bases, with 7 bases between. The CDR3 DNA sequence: TGTGCCATCAGTGAGTCGAGGCAGAATGAAAAACTGTTTTTT. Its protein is CAISESRQNEKLFF.

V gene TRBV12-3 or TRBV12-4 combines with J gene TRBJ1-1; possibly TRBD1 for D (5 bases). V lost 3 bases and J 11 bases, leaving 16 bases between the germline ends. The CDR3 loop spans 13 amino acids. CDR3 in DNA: TGTGCCAGCAGTTTTTGGGGGGAAGTGGGGGCTTTCTTT. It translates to CASSFWGEVGAFF.

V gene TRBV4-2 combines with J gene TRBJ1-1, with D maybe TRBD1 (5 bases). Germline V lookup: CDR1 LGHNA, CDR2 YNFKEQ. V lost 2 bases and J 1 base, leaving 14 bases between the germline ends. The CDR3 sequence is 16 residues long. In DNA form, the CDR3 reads TGTGCCAGCAGCCAACCAAGGGGTGGCGGGAACACTGAAGCTTTCTTT. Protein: CASSQPRGGGNTEAFF.

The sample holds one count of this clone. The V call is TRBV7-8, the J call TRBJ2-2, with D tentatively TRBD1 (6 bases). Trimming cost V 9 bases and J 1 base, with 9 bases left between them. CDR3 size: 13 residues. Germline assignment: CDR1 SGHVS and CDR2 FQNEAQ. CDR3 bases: TGTGCCAGAGGGGGAAGGAACACCGGGGAGCTGTTTTTT. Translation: CARGGRNTGELFF.

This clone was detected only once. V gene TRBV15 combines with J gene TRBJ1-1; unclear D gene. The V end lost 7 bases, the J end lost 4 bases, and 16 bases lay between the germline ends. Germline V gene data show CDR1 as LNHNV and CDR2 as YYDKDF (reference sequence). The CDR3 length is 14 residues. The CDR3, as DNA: TGTGCCACCACCCCGAGAACTTGGGCCACTGAAGCTTTCTTT. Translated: CATTPRTWATEAFF.

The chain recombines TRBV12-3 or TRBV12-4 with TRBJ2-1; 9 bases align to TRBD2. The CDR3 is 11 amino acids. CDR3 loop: CVSGGGNEQFF. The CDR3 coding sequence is TGTGTTAGCGGGGGAGGCAATGAGCAGTTCTTC.

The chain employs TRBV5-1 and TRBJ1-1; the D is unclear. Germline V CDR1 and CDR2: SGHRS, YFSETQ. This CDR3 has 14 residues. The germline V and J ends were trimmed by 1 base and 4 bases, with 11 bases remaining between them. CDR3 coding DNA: TGCGCCAGCAGCTTGAGCGGGCGCGGCACTGAAGCTTTCTTT. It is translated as CASSLSGRGTEAFF.

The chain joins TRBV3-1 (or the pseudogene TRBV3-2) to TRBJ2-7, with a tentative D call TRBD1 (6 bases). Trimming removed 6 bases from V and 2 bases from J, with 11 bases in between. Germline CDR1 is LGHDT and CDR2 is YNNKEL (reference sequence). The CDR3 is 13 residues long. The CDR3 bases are TGTGCCAGCAGGGACAGCCTGACCTACGAGCAGTACTTC. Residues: CASRDSLTYEQYF.

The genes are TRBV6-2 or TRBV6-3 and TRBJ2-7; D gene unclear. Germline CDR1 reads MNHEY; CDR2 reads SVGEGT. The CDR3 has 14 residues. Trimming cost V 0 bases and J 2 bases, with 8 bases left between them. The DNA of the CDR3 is TGTGCCAGCAGTTACTCGCCACAGACCTACGAGCAGTACTTC. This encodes CASSYSPQTYEQYF.

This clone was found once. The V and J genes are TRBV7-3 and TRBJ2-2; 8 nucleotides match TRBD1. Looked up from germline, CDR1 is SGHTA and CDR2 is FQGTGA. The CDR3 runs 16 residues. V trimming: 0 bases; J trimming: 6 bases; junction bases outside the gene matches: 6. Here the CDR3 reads CASSLTGQERAGELFF. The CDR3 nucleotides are TGTGCCAGCAGCTTAACGGGACAGGAGAGGGCCGGGGAGCTGTTTTTT.

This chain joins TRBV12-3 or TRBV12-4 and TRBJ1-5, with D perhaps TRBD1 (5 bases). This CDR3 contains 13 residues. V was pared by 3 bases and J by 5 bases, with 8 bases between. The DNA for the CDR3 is TGTGCCAGCAGTTTGGACAAGGATCAGCCCCAGCATTTT. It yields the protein CASSLDKDQPQHF.

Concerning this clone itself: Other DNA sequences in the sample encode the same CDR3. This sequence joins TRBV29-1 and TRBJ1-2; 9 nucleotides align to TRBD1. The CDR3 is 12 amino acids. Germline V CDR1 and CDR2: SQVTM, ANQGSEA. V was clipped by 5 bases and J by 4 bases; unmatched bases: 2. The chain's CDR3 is CSVPTGGYGYTF. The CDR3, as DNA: TGCAGCGTTCCGACAGGGGGCTATGGCTACACCTTC.

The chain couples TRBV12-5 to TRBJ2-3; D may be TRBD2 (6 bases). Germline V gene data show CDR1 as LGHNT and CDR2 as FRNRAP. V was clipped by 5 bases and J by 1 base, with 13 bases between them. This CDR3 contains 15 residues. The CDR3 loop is CASGPRDSRTDTQYF. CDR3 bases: TGTGCTAGTGGTCCCCGGGACTCTCGCACAGATACGCAGTATTTT.

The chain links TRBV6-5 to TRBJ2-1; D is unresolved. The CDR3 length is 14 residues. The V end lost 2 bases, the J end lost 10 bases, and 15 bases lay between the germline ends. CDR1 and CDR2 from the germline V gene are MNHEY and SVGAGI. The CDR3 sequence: CASSYSLGAWEQFF. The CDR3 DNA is TGTGCCAGCAGTTACAGCCTCGGAGCATGGGAGCAGTTCTTC.